The next 8 T cell receptor beta chains were all read from a single sample in a study of PD-1 blockade in mismatch repair-deficient tumors. TCRdb's table, derived via immunoSEQ multiplex PCR, lists solely in-frame clones and lacks some. The sample comprises about 79,000 clones, approximately 80% of which are singletons, and roughly 6% rests with the top ten. The sequencing here drew on peripheral blood, taken 44 weeks after starting pembrolizumab. Receptors were obtained from an adult with mismatch repair-deficient cancer.

This chain links TRBV30 with TRBJ2-3; no clear D. The CDR3 covers 12 residues. CDR1 and CDR2 (germline): GTSNPN, SVGIG (reference sequence). The V and J ends lost 5 bases and 0 bases respectively, with 6 bases between them. The CDR3 region has the DNA TGTGCCTGGTCGAAGAGCACAGATACGCAGTATTTT. Its protein is CAWSKSTDTQYF.

The gene calls are TRBV9 and TRBJ2-5; 7 bases fit TRBD1. This CDR3 has 14 residues. In germline, CDR1 is SGDLS, CDR2 YYNGEE. J gave up 1 base and V 4 bases, and 4 bases lay outside the gene matches. Here the CDR3 DNA reads TGTGCCAGCAGCCCGGGACAGCTCCAAGAGACCCAGTACTTC. This gives the protein CASSPGQLQETQYF.

The V gene is TRBV4-1, the J gene TRBJ2-6; unclear D gene. CDR3 length: 18 residues. Trimming took off 1 base at V and 1 base at J, with 14 bases between the two ends. CDR1 and CDR2 (germline): MGHRA, YSYEKL. DNA for the CDR3: TGCGCCAGCAGCCAAGCGGATTTGATCCATTCTGGGGCCAACGTCCTGACTTTC. Protein product: CASSQADLIHSGANVLTF.

The rearrangement uses TRBV6-5 and TRBJ2-2; D is uncertain. V was cut by 5 bases and J by 9 bases, with 10 bases left in between. The CDR3 covers 12 residues. Germline CDR1 is MNHEY and CDR2 is SVGAGI. The CDR3 reads CASSAPPRELFF. The CDR3 DNA sequence: TGTGCCAGCAGTGCCCCCCCCCGGGAGCTGTTTTTT.

The gene calls are TRBV13 and TRBJ1-5; D gene unclear. The CDR3 has 12 residues. Germline V CDR1 and CDR2: PRHDT, FYEKMQ (reference sequence). V was cut by 0 bases and J by 3 bases, with 0 bases left in between. The CDR3 region has the DNA TGTGCCAGCAGCTTAGGCAATCAGCCCCAGCATTTT. Translated: CASSLGNQPQHF. Complete variable domain (other parts from reference TRBV13 and TRBJ1-5): AAGVIQSPRHLIKEKRETATLKCYPIPRHDTVYWYQQGPGQDPQFLISFYEKMQSDKGSIPDRFSAQQFSDYHSELNMSSLELGDSALYFCASSLGNQPQHFGDGTRLSIL.

This clone was observed a handful of times. The DNA of the CDR3 is TGTGCCAGCAACTACTGGAGCAATCAGCCCCAGCATTTT. It is translated as CASNYWSNQPQHF. The chain has TRBV6-1 and TRBJ1-5; D call uncertain. This CDR3 is built from 13 residues. Trimming removed 7 bases from V and 1 base from J, with 8 bases in between. The germline V gene has CDR1 MNHNS and CDR2 SASEGT.

This chain joins TRBV7-9 and TRBJ1-1; weak D call: TRBD1 (5 bases). V was pared by 5 bases and J by 7 bases, with 14 bases between. The V gene's germline CDR1 is SEHNR and CDR2 FQNEAQ (reference sequence). The CDR3 runs to 13 residues. CDR3 amino acids: CASSQGLQGEAFF. The CDR3 bases are TGTGCCAGCAGCCAAGGGCTTCAGGGTGAAGCTTTCTTT.

In DNA, the CDR3 is TGCGCCAGCAGCCAAGATCGGCGGGAGCAGTTCTTC. Protein product: CASSQDRREQFF. The chain links TRBV4-3 to TRBJ2-1, with D uncertain. Trimming removed 0 bases at V and 10 bases at J, with 7 bases between. Germline loops: CDR1 LGHNA, CDR2 YSLEER. The CDR3 has 12 amino acids.